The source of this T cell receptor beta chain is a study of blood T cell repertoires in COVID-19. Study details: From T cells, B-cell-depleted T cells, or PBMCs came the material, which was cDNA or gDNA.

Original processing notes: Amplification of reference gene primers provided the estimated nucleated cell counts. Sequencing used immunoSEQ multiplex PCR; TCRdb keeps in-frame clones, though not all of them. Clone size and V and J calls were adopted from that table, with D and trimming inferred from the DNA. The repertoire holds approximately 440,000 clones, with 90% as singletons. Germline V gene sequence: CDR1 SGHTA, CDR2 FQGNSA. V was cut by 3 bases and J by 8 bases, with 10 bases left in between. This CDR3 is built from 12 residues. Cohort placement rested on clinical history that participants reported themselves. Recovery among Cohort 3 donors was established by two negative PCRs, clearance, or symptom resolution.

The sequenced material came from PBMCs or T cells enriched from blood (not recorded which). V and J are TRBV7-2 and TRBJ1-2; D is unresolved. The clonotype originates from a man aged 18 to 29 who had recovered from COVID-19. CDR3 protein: CASSFSGHGYTF. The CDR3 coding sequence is TGTGCCAGCAGCTTTAGTGGTCACGGCTACACCTTC. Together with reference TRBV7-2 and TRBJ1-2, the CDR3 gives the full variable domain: GAGVSQSPSNKVTEKGKDVELRCDPISGHTALYWYRQSLGQGLEFLIYFQGNSAPDKSGLPSDRFSAERTGGSVSTLTIQRTQQEDSAVYLCASSFSGHGYTFGSGTRLTVV.